The 7 T cell receptor beta chains in this list originate from one sample, sequenced in a study of blood T cells in healthy people across ages. A J-beta primer mix and a sample-barcoded 5' primer were used in a second PCR of about 6 to 12 cycles. TCRdb reprocessed the 5' RACE reads via MiXCR and lists one record per CDR3 protein. In the table there are about 690,000 distinct CDR3 sequences, 40% to 50% of which are singletons. Sequencing was carried out using blood. The receptor source for this set is a man at least 80 years old in good health.

The chain carries TRBV5-1 and TRBJ2-1, with 7 bases matching TRBD1. Germline CDR1 and CDR2: SGHRS and YFSETQ. The J segment lost 7 bases and the V segment lost 1 base, leaving 14 bases of the junction unmatched. This CDR3 contains 17 residues. DNA for the CDR3: TGCGCCAGCAGCTTGTTGCCCCCGGGACAGAATGGGAATGAGCAGTTCTTC. It specifies CASSLLPPGQNGNEQFF. Full variable domain (rest looked up from reference TRBV5-1 and TRBJ2-1): KAGVTQTPRYLIKTRGQQVTLSCSPISGHRSVSWYQQTPGQGLQFLFEYFSETQRNKGNFPGRFSGRQFSNSRSEMNVSTLELGDSALYLCASSLLPPGQNGNEQFFGPGTRLTVL.

This chain connects TRBV24-1 to TRBJ2-4, with D uncertain. V dropped 4 bases and J dropped 2 bases, with 14 bases sitting between them. This CDR3 contains 16 residues. Germline V gene data show CDR1 as KGHDR and CDR2 as SFDVKD. The CDR3 bases are TGTGCCACCAGTGAGATGGACCGGCATTCCAAAAACATTCAGTACTTC. Its translation: CATSEMDRHSKNIQYF.

The genes are TRBV5-5 and TRBJ2-3, with a tentative D call TRBD2 (6 bases). Germline CDR1 reads SGHKS; CDR2 reads YYEKEE (reference sequence). Trimming removed 4 bases from V and 0 bases from J, with 12 bases in between. CDR3 length equals 15 residues. CDR3 protein: CASSRGALSTDTQYF. The CDR3 DNA follows: TGTGCCAGCAGCCGCGGGGCCTTAAGCACAGATACGCAGTATTTT. Full variable domain (missing parts from reference TRBV5-5 and TRBJ2-3): DAGVTQSPTHLIKTRGQQVTLRCSPISGHKSVSWYQQVLGQGPQFIFQYYEKEERGRGNFPDRFSARQFPNYSSELNVNALLLGDSALYLCASSRGALSTDTQYFGPGTRLTVL.

V and J are TRBV12-3 or TRBV12-4 and TRBJ2-7; perhaps TRBD1 as D (5 bases). V lost 7 bases and J 4 bases, leaving 17 bases between the germline ends. The CDR3 is 14 amino acids. CDR3 coding DNA: TGTGCCAGCACTCGTGGGGCGGAAAGTTACGAGCAGTACTTC. Translation: CASTRGAESYEQYF.

This clonotype was seen a few times. The chain is built from TRBV14 and TRBJ2-7, with TRBD1 matching 12 bases. The CDR3 is made up of 15 amino acids. Germline V CDR1 and CDR2: SGHDN, FVKESK. The V segment lost 5 bases and the J segment 9 bases; nucleotides outside the gene matches: 11. CDR3 loop: CASSFLRGQGAMQYF. The CDR3 region has the DNA TGTGCCAGCAGCTTCCTACGGGGACAGGGGGCCATGCAGTACTTC.

This chain connects TRBV7-9 to TRBJ2-5, with 10 bases matching TRBD1. The trim removed 5 bases at V and 5 bases at J, leaving 8 bases unmatched. Germline V gene data show CDR1 as SEHNR and CDR2 as FQNEAQ (reference sequence). The CDR3 totals 15 residues. CDR3 coding DNA: TGTGCCAGCAGCCGCGGGACAGGGGCGGAGGAGACCCAGTACTTC. Residues: CASSRGTGAEETQYF. The full variable domain, in which reference TRBV7-9 and TRBJ2-5 provide the parts outside the CDR3, is DTGVSQNPRHKITKRGQNVTFRCDPISEHNRLYWYRQTLGQGPEFLTYFQNEAQLEKSRLLSDRFSAERPKGSFSTLEIQRTEQGDSAMYLCASSRGTGAEETQYFGPGTRLLVL.

With regard to this clonotype: A read error may explain this, as a much larger clone is one base away. The chain combines TRBV5-5 with TRBJ2-1; unclear D gene. The end of the DNA is better explained by TRBJ2-7, so the J call may be wrong. This CDR3 has 13 amino acids. Germline V gene lookup returns CDR1 SGHKS and CDR2 YYEKEE (reference sequence). CDR3 amino acids: CASSLGRENEQYF. The CDR3 bases are TGTGCCAGCAGCTTGGGTAGGGAAAATGAGCAGTACTTC.